A single sample is the source of the 25 T cell receptor beta chains below, sequenced in a study of blood T cell repertoires in COVID-19. Using immunoSEQ multiplex PCR, the repertoire was profiled, and TCRdb retains in-frame clones only, with some absent. Here the sample spans 150,000 to 200,000 clones, roughly 88% being singletons. Material for sequencing was PBMCs or T cells enriched from blood (not recorded which). These receptors were obtained from a woman in her sixties who had recovered from COVID-19.

The V and J genes are TRBV5-4 and TRBJ2-1, with 8 bases lining up with TRBD1. Per germline, CDR1 SGHNT and CDR2 YYREEE (reference sequence). With V trimmed by 3 bases and J by 1 base, 3 bases remained unmatched. CDR3 length: 15 residues. The CDR3 DNA follows: TGTGCCAGCAGCTCCGGACAGGGTTCCTACAATGAGCAGTTCTTC. Protein: CASSSGQGSYNEQFF.

The rearrangement links TRBV12-3 or TRBV12-4 to TRBJ2-7; 7 positions agree with TRBD1. Trimming at V came to 5 bases and at J to 4 bases, leaving 2 bases not matched to a gene. The CDR3 loop spans 12 amino acids. In nucleotides, the CDR3 is TGTGCCAGCAGTACACAGGGGTACGAGCAGTACTTC. Translating gives CASSTQGYEQYF.

Here the CDR3 reads CASSFSPTVWEDYGYTF. The CDR3 DNA reads as TGCGCCAGCAGCTTTTCTCCGACAGTCTGGGAGGACTATGGCTACACCTTC. This chain connects TRBV5-1 to TRBJ1-2; D possibly corresponds to TRBD1 (5 bases). V was trimmed by 2 bases and J by 3 bases, leaving 20 bases between them. CDR1 is SGHRS and CDR2 is YFSETQ in the germline V gene. CDR3 length: 17 amino acids.

The table lists this clone with a count of one. The chain couples TRBV9 to TRBJ2-3, with 12 bases lining up with TRBD2. The CDR3 sequence is 17 residues long. Trimming removed 4 bases from V and 1 base from J; junction bases left unmatched: 7. The germline gives CDR1 SGDLS, CDR2 YYNGEE. This CDR3 reads CASSPRRTSGGTDTQYF. The CDR3 DNA reads TGTGCCAGCAGCCCACGCAGGACTAGCGGGGGCACAGATACGCAGTATTTT.

This clone was counted between two and nine times. The chain links TRBV7-2 to TRBJ2-2, with 9 positions matching TRBD1. Germline values: CDR1 SGHTA, CDR2 FQGNSA. With V trimmed by 5 bases and J by 5 bases, 6 bases remained unmatched. The CDR3 is 15 residues long. The DNA for the CDR3 is TGTGCCAGCAGCCTTACAGGGGGCAGAACCGGGGAGCTGTTTTTT. It translates to CASSLTGGRTGELFF.

This rearrangement joins TRBV5-1 to TRBJ2-3, with a weak D call TRBD1 (5 bases). Deletions cut 3 bases from V and 3 bases from J, with 20 bases between. This CDR3 contains 17 residues. CDR1 is SGHRS, CDR2 YFSETQ, per germline. CDR3 sequence (DNA): TGCGCCAGCAGCTCTATTGGGGCCGCGACCGATACAGATACGCAGTATTTT. Encoded protein: CASSSIGAATDTDTQYF.

The chain carries TRBV6-1 and TRBJ1-3; D not certain. The CDR3 extends over 15 amino acids. The germline V and J ends were trimmed by 1 base and 0 bases, with 7 bases remaining between them. CDR1 is MNHNS, CDR2 SASEGT, per germline. CDR3 in DNA: TGTGCCAGCAGTGAAGTCGTTTCCTCTGGAAACACCATATATTTT. Its translation is CASSEVVSSGNTIYF.

The V call is TRBV18, the J call TRBJ2-2, with 7 bases matching TRBD1. Per the germline V gene, CDR1 is KGHSH and CDR2 is LQKENI. Losses at the gene ends were 6 bases for V and 7 bases for J; bases not matched to a gene: 8. The CDR3 is made up of 14 amino acids. The CDR3 DNA reads as TGTGCCAGCTCTTCACAGGGGTTCGGCGGGGAGCTGTTTTTT. Translation gives CASSSQGFGGELFF.

The gene calls are TRBV5-1 and TRBJ2-3, with 11 bases matching TRBD1. The V and J ends lost 0 bases and 3 bases, in that order; junction bases with no gene match: 3. This CDR3 has 16 amino acids. Germline assignment: CDR1 SGHRS and CDR2 YFSETQ. The CDR3 here is CASSLGTGGVTDTQYF. CDR3 in DNA: TGCGCCAGCAGCTTGGGGACAGGGGGCGTAACAGATACGCAGTATTTT.

This clone appeared once. The chain carries TRBV30 and TRBJ1-6; D unresolved. This CDR3 contains 13 residues. Germline V gene data show CDR1 as GTSNPN and CDR2 as SVGIG (reference sequence). V lost 7 bases to trimming and J lost 0 bases, with 7 bases between them. Here the CDR3 reads CAYASSYNSPLHF. For the CDR3, the DNA is TGTGCCTACGCTAGCTCCTATAATTCACCCCTCCACTTT.

The chain has TRBV5-1 and TRBJ1-4, with D hard to call. The germline CDR1 and CDR2 sequences are SGHRS and YFSETQ. Trimming took 6 bases from V and 7 from J, leaving 13 bases between them. CDR3 length equals 13 residues. The CDR3 spells CASTSSTGEKLFF. DNA of the CDR3: TGCGCCAGCACGAGTTCGACGGGTGAAAAACTGTTTTTT.

The chain couples TRBV28 to TRBJ1-1, with unresolved D. Germline CDR1 is MDHEN and CDR2 is SYDVKM. The ends were cut back, 4 bases at V and 0 bases at J, with 15 bases in the middle. The CDR3 extends over 16 amino acids. Here the CDR3 reads CASSSNPGRVNTEAFF. The CDR3 DNA sequence: TGTGCCAGCAGTTCGAACCCTGGGCGGGTGAACACTGAAGCTTTCTTT.

This clone has just one count. In DNA form, the CDR3 reads TGCGCCAGCAGCTCTCCCTTAGGGGGGGGCTACAATGAGCAGTTCTTC. This codes for CASSSPLGGGYNEQFF. The gene calls are TRBV5-1 and TRBJ2-1; D might be TRBD2 (7 bases). The CDR3 sequence is 16 residues long. The germline V gene has CDR1 SGHRS and CDR2 YFSETQ. V was trimmed by 3 bases and J by 3 bases, leaving 16 bases between them.

V usage is TRBV9 and J usage is TRBJ1-4; D unclear. This CDR3 contains 14 residues. Per germline, CDR1 SGDLS and CDR2 YYNGEE. The V gene lost 2 bases and the J gene lost 6 bases, with 11 bases spanning the gap. CDR3 nucleotides: TGTGCCAGCAGCGTCAACCCAACATATGAAAAACTGTTTTTT. This sequence encodes CASSVNPTYEKLFF.

This clone appeared a few times. The J gene is TRBJ2-7, the V gene TRBV7-2; TRBD2 aligns across 8 bases. Germline CDR1 is SGHTA and CDR2 is FQGNSA. Trimming cost V 5 bases and J 4 bases; bases outside gene matches: 7. The CDR3 loop spans 14 amino acids. The CDR3 DNA follows: TGTGCCAGCAGCCCAAGCGGGAGAGGGTACGAGCAGTACTTC. Protein product: CASSPSGRGYEQYF.

The CDR3 loop is CASTLRSSTEAFF. In DNA, the CDR3 is TGTGCCAGCACCCTACGGTCTTCCACTGAAGCTTTCTTT. The V gene is TRBV5-6, the J gene TRBJ1-1, with D hard to call. The CDR3 loop spans 13 amino acids. The ends were cut back, 6 bases at V and 4 bases at J, with 13 bases in the middle. The germline CDR1 and CDR2 sequences are SGHDT and YYEEEE.

V gene TRBV11-1 combines with J gene TRBJ2-2; unclear D gene. This CDR3 spans 16 amino acids. In germline, CDR1 is SGHAT, CDR2 FQDESV (reference sequence). V lost 3 bases, J lost 0 bases, and 11 bases lay in between. For the CDR3, the DNA is TGTGCCAGCAGCTTGCTGCGCGGATCGAACACCGGGGAGCTGTTTTTT. Protein product: CASSLLRGSNTGELFF.

The chain carries TRBV28 and TRBJ1-2; 7 bases are a match to TRBD1. The junction had 9 bases not matched to a gene; V was cut back by 6 bases and J by 2 bases. This CDR3 comprises 15 residues. Looked up from germline, CDR1 is MDHEN and CDR2 is SYDVKM. The CDR3 reads CASRNYLTGNYGYTF. The CDR3 nucleotides read TGTGCCAGCAGGAATTACTTGACAGGGAACTATGGCTACACCTTC.

This clone was counted once. The V gene is TRBV7-6, the J gene TRBJ2-7; 7 positions match TRBD1. This CDR3 is 15 amino acids long. CDR1 and CDR2 from the germline V gene are SGHVS and FNYEAQ. J gave up 2 bases and V 5 bases, and 9 bases lay outside the gene matches. This CDR3 is CASSLNRGATYEQYF. CDR3 DNA: TGTGCCAGCAGCCTTAACAGGGGAGCTACCTACGAGCAGTACTTC.

V usage is TRBV6-5 and J usage is TRBJ2-7, with a possible D match to TRBD1 (6 bases). The germline V and J ends were trimmed by 6 bases and 6 bases, with 18 bases remaining between them. CDR1 is MNHEY, CDR2 SVGAGI, per germline. This CDR3 is 14 amino acids long. The CDR3 sequence: CASSDLYGGIEQYF. CDR3 sequence (DNA): TGTGCCAGCAGCGATCTGTATGGGGGCATCGAGCAGTACTTC.

The CDR3 coding sequence is TGTGCCAGCAGTCCGCAGGGGGCGCGGGGTTCACCCCTCCACTTT. Translating gives CASSPQGARGSPLHF. V and J are TRBV2 and TRBJ1-6; 8 positions agree with TRBD1. With V trimmed by 5 bases and J by 9 bases, 9 bases remained unmatched. The CDR3 has 15 residues. In germline, CDR1 is SNHLY, CDR2 FYNNEI.

V usage is TRBV20-1 and J usage is TRBJ1-5, with 10 bases identical to TRBD1. The CDR3 length is 16 residues. Trimming removed 3 bases from V and 3 bases from J; junction bases left unmatched: 8. CDR1 is DFQATT, CDR2 SNEGSKA, per germline (reference sequence). CDR3 DNA: TGCAGTGCTAGTGGGGGACAGGGGATCGACAATCAGCCCCAGCATTTT. Its protein is CSASGGQGIDNQPQHF.

This clone has just one count. The J gene is TRBJ1-2, the V gene TRBV19; 12 nucleotides match TRBD1. The CDR3 covers 14 residues. The germline gives CDR1 LNHDA, CDR2 SQIVND (reference sequence). V was clipped by 6 bases and J by 8 bases; unmatched bases: 7. Here the CDR3 reads CASRRSGTGGGYTF. CDR3 nucleotide sequence: TGTGCCAGTAGGAGATCCGGGACAGGGGGCGGCTACACCTTC.

On this clone: Mismatch with germline at one junction end may stem from a read error. The genes are TRBV7-7 and TRBJ2-3; 7 bases agree with TRBD2. The CDR3 sequence is 15 residues long. The germline gives CDR1 SSHAT, CDR2 FNYEAQ (reference sequence). CDR3 sequence: CASSLGGGNTDTQYF. CDR3 nucleotide sequence: TGTGCTAGCAGCTTAGGCGGGGGAAACACAGATACGCAGTATTTT.

V usage is TRBV23-1 and J usage is TRBJ1-2; TRBD1 is a possible D gene (6 bases). TRBV23-1 is recorded as an ORF, its role being uncertain. The CDR3 length is 14 residues. V lost 7 bases to trimming and J lost 3 bases, with 15 bases between them. CDR3 DNA sequence: TGCGCCAGCATGAACAGGGAAAGCCACTATGGCTACACCTTC. This encodes CASMNRESHYGYTF.